The T cell receptor beta chain under discussion was sequenced for a study of blood T cell repertoires in COVID-19. Study as a whole: Acute and convalescent COVID-19 specimens originated in the United States, Italy and Spain.

V dropped 6 bases and J dropped 0 bases, with 11 bases sitting between them. The germline CDR1 and CDR2 sequences are MNHEY and SMNVEV (reference sequence). This CDR3 region has 15 residues. The protocol was immunoSEQ multiplex PCR, while the TCRdb copy is restricted to in-frame clones and leaves out a portion. The data show approximately 340,000 clones, more than 85% seen once. This chain uses TRBV27 with TRBJ2-2, with a weak D call TRBD1 (5 bases). Sample: PBMCs or T cells enriched from blood (not recorded which). The source of this sequence is a woman aged 40 to 55 who had been exposed to COVID-19. In DNA, the CDR3 is TGTGCCAGCAGCCCAGGGTTCGCGAACACCGGGGAGCTGTTTTTT. Translated: CASSPGFANTGELFF.